This entry concerns a single T cell receptor beta chain. Its antigen is unidentified. This entry is derived from a study of T cell responses to AZD1222 COVID-19 vaccine. The length of the CDR3 is 13 residues. V gave up 2 bases and J gave up 5 bases, with 10 bases separating them. The V gene's germline CDR1 is SGHKS and CDR2 YYEKEE (reference sequence). Study-wide results and limits: Unmutated regions of variants are reportedly targeted by nearly half of spike-specific TCRs. Only a handful of AZD1222 recipients, more than five in all, had baseline seropositivity. When two AZD1222 doses had been given, Spike-specific TCR breadth and depth rose.

Clones were read by immunoSEQ multiplex PCR, and TCRdb kept only the in-frame ones, dropping some. The sample has roughly 80,000 clones, around 90% seen once. The receptor was isolated from an adult in good health. The sequenced sample was peripheral blood, obtained on day 0 of MenACWY control vaccination. The genes are TRBV5-5 and TRBJ1-1; unclear D gene. Here the CDR3 DNA reads TGTGCCAGCAGCTTAGTTCTGGGGACTGAAGCTTTCTTT. Encoded protein: CASSLVLGTEAFF.